This T cell receptor beta chain was found in a study of blood T cells in healthy people across ages. Study as a whole: Template switching retrieved approximately one barcoded beta molecule for each two T cells. Study findings and constraints: PBMCs that were unsorted prevented a conclusive naive versus antigen-experienced comparison.

This clonotype was observed a few times. Its antigen is currently unknown. The CDR3 is made up of 15 amino acids. Germline loops: CDR1 SEHNR, CDR2 FQNEAQ (reference sequence). V gave up 6 bases and J gave up 3 bases, with 12 bases separating them. For the second PCR, which ran for roughly 6 to 11 cycles, a sample-barcoded 5' primer and a J-beta primer mix were used. TCRdb re-called the 5' RACE reads through MiXCR, storing one row per CDR3 protein. The table shows fewer than 800,000 distinct CDR3 sequences, with approximately 49% occurring only once. Sequencing input: blood. V gene TRBV7-9 combines with J gene TRBJ1-6; D is perhaps TRBD1 (5 bases). The clonotype originates from an older woman in good health. The chain's CDR3 is CASSTGPNYNSPLHF. The CDR3 nucleotides are TGTGCCAGCAGTACAGGACCGAACTATAATTCACCCCTCCACTTT.